This TCR beta chain was documented in a study of technical replicates of blood from a few donors. Germline trimming cut 1 base from V and 1 base from J; bases unmatched to any gene: 2. The germline CDR1 and CDR2 sequences are LGHNA and YSLEER. The CDR3 is made up of 15 amino acids. This clone was counted between two and nine times. Assay used: immunoSEQ multiplex PCR; TCRdb lists only in-frame clones, some missing. The data contain around 64,000 clones, just under 95% of them singletons. The material sequenced was PBMCs. J is TRBJ2-7 and V is TRBV4-3; TRBD1 matches at 9 bases. The TCR originated in a human donor in good health. Some clones in this sample may be carry-over from other donors' samples. CDR3 in amino acids: CASSQGTGESYEQYF. CDR3 DNA: TGCGCCAGCAGCCAAGGGACAGGGGAGTCCTACGAGCAGTACTTC.